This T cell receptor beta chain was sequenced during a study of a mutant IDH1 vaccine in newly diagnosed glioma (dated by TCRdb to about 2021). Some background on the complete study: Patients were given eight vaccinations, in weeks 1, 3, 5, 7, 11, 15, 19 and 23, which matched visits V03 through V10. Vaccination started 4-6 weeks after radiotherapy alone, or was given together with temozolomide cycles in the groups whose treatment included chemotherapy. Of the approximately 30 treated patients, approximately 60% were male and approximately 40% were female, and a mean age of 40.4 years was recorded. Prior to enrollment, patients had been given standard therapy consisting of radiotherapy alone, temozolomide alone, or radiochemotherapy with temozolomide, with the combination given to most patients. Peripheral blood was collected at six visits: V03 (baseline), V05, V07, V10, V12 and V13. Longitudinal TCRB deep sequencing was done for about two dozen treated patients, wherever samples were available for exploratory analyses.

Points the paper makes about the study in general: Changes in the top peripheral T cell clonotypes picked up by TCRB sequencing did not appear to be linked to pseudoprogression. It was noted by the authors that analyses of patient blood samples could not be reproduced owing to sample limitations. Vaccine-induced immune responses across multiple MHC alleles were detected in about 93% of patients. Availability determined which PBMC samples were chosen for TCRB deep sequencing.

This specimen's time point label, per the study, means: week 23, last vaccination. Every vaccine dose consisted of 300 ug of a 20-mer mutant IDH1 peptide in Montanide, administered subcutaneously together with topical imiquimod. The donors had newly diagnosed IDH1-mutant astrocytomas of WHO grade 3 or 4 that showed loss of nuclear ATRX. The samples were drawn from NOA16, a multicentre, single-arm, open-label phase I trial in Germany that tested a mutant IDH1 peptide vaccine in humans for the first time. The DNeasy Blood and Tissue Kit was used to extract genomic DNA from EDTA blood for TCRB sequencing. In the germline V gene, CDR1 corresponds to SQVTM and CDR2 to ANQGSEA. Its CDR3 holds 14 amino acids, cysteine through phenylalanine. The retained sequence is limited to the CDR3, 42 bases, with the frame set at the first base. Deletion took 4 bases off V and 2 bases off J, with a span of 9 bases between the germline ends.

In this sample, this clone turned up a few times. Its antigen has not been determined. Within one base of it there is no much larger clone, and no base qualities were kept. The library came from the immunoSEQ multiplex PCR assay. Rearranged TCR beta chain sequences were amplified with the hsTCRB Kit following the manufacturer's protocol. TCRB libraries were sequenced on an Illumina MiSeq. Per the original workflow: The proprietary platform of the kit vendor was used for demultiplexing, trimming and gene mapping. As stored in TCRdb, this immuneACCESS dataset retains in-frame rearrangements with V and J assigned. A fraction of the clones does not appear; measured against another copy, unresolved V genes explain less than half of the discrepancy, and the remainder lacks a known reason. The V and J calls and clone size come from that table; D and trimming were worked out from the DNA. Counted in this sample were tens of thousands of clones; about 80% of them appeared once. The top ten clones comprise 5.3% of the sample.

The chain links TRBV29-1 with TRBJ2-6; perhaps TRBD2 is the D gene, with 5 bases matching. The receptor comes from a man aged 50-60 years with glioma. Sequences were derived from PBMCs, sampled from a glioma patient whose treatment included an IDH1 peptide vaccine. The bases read TGCAGCGTTGTCATCGGGGCTGGGGCCAACGTCCTGACTTTC. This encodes CSVVIGAGANVLTF.